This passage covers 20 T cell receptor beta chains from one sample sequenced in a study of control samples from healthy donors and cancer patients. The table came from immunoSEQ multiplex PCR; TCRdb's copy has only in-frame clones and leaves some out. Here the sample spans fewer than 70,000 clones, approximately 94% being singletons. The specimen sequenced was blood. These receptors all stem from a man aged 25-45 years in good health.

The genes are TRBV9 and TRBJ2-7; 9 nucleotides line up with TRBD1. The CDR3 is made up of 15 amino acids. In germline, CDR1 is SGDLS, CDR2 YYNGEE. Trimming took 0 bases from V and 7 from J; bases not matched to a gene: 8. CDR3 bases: TGTGCCAGCAGCGTAGGGTTACAGGGGGCCGGGGAGCAGTACTTC. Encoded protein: CASSVGLQGAGEQYF.

CDR3 nucleotides: TGTGCCAGCAGCACGCGGGACAGAGCCTACAATGAGCAGTTCTTC. Translating it yields CASSTRDRAYNEQFF. This chain links TRBV13 with TRBJ2-1, with a possible D match to TRBD1 (7 bases). Trimming removed 5 bases from V and 2 bases from J, with 13 bases in between. This CDR3 is 15 amino acids long. Per the germline V gene, CDR1 is PRHDT and CDR2 is FYEKMQ (reference sequence).

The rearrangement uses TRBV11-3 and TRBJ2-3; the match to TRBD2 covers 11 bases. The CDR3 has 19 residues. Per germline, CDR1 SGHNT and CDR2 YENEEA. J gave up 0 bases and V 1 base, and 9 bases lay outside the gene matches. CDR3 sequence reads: CASSLGSTGTSGSTDTQYF. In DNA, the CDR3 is TGTGCCAGCAGCTTAGGCTCAACCGGGACTAGCGGTAGCACAGATACGCAGTATTTT.

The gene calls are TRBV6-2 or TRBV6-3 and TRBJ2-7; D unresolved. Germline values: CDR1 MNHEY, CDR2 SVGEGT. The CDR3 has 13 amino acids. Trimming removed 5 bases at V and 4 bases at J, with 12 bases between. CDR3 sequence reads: CASSTPRNYEQYF. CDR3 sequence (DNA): TGTGCCAGCAGTACGCCCAGAAATTACGAGCAGTACTTC.

The CDR3 spells CASSEALQGYEQYF. The DNA of the CDR3 is TGTGCCAGCAGTGAAGCGCTACAGGGTTACGAGCAGTACTTC. The chain combines TRBV2 with TRBJ2-7; TRBD1 is a possible D gene (6 bases). V dropped 0 bases and J dropped 4 bases, with 10 bases sitting between them. In germline, CDR1 is SNHLY, CDR2 FYNNEI. The CDR3 totals 14 residues.

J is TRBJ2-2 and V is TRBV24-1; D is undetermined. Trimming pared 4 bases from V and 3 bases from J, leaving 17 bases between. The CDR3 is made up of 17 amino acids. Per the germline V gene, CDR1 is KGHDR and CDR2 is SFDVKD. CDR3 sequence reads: CATSDLPRVNYTGELFF. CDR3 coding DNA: TGTGCCACCAGTGACCTCCCCCGGGTCAATTACACCGGGGAGCTGTTTTTT.

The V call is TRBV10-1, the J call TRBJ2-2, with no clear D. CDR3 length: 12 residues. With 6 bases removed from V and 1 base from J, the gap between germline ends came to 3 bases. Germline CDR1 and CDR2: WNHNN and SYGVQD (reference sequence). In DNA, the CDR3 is TGCGCCAGCAGAGAGAACACCGGGGAGCTGTTTTTT. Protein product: CASRENTGELFF.

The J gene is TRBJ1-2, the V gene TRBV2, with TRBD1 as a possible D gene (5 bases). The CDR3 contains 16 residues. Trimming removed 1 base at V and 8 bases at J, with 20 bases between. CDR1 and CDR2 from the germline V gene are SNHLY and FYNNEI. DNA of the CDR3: TGTGCCAGCAGTGAAGGCTTAGGGGTGGGGGTGAGAGGCTACACCTTC. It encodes CASSEGLGVGVRGYTF.

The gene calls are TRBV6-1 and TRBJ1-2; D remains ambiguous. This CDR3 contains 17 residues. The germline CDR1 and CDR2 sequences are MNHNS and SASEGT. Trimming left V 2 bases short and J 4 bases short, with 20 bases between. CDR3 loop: CASSEIRSDLIRYGYTF. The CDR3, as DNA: TGTGCCAGCAGTGAAATCAGGAGCGACCTAATCCGCTATGGCTACACCTTC.

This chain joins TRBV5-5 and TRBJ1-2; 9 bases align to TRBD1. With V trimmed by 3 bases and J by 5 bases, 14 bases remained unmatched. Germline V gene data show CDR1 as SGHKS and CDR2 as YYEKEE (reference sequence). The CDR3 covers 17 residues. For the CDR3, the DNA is TGTGCCAGCAGCTCAGGACAGGGGAGGGCCCATACTTATGGCTACACCTTC. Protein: CASSSGQGRAHTYGYTF. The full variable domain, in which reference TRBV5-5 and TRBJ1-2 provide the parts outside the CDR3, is DAGVTQSPTHLIKTRGQQVTLRCSPISGHKSVSWYQQVLGQGPQFIFQYYEKEERGRGNFPDRFSARQFPNYSSELNVNALLLGDSALYLCASSSGQGRAHTYGYTFGSGTRLTVV.

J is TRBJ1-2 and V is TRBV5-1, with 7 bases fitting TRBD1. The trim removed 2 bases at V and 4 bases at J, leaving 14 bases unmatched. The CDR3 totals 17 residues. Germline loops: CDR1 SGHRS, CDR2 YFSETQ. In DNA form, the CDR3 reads TGCGCCAGCAGCTTAGCATCTGGGGAGGGGGCCCGCTATGGCTACACCTTC. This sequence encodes CASSLASGEGARYGYTF.

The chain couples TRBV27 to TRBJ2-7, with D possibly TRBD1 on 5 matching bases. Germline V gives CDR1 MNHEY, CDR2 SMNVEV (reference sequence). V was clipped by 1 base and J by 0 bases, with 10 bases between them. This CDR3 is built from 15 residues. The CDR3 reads CASSLLGRDSYEQYF. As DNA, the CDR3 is TGTGCCAGCAGTTTATTGGGCAGGGACTCCTACGAGCAGTACTTC.

The CDR3, as DNA: TGTGCCAGCAGCTTAACGGGGGAGACAGGGGCCATTCCCTACTATGGCTACACCTTC. Translation: CASSLTGETGAIPYYGYTF. The chain links TRBV7-3 to TRBJ1-2, with TRBD1 identical over 8 bases. V was clipped by 0 bases and J by 3 bases; unmatched bases: 15. CDR3 length: 19 residues. Germline assignment: CDR1 SGHTA and CDR2 FQGTGA.

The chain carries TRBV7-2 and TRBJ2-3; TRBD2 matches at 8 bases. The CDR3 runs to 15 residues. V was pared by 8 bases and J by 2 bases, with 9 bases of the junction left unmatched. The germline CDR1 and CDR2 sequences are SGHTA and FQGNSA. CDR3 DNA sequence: TGTGCCAGCGGCTCACTAGCGGTTCTCACAGATACGCAGTATTTT. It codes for CASGSLAVLTDTQYF.

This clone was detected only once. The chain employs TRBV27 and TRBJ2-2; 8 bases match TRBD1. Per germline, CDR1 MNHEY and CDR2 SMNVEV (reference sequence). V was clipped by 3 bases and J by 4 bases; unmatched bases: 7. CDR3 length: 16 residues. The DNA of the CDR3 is TGTGCCAGCAGTTTTGCACAGGGGGAGGTCACCGGGGAGCTGTTTTTT. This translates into CASSFAQGEVTGELFF.

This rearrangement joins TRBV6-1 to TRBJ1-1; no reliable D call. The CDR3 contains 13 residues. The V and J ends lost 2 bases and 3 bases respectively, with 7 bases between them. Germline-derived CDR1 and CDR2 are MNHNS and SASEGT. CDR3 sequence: CASSERIDTEAFF. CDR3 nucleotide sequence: TGTGCCAGCAGTGAAAGGATTGACACTGAAGCTTTCTTT.

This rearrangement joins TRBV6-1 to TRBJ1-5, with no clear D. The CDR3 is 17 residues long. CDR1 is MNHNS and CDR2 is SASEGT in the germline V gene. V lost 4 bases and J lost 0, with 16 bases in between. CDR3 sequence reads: CASSGAGGSHSNQPQHF. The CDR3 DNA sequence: TGTGCCAGCAGTGGGGCCGGAGGGAGCCATAGCAATCAGCCCCAGCATTTT.

This CDR3 is CASSFGSGEKLFF. As DNA, the CDR3 is TGTGCCAGCAGTTTTGGAAGTGGTGAAAAACTGTTTTTT. The rearrangement joins TRBV28 to TRBJ1-4; D gene uncertain. From germline, CDR1 is MDHEN and CDR2 SYDVKM. CDR3 length: 13 amino acids. V lost 3 bases and J 7 bases, leaving 9 bases between the germline ends.

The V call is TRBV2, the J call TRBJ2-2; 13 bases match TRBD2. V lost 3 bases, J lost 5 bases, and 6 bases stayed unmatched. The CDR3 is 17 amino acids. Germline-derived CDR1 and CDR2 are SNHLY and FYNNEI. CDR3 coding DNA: TGTGCCAGCAGTGAGGGACTAGCGGGATCATGGACCGGGGAGCTGTTTTTT. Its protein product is CASSEGLAGSWTGELFF. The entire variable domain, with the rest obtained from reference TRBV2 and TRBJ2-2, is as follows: EPEVTQTPSHQVTQMGQEVILRCVPISNHLYFYWYRQILGQKVEFLVSFYNNEISEKSEIFDDQFSVERPDGSNFTLKIRSTKLEDSAMYFCASSEGLAGSWTGELFFGEGSRLTVL.

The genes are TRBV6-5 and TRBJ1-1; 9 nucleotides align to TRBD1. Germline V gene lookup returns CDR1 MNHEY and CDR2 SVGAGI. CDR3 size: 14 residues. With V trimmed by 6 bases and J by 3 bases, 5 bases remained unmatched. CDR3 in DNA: TGTGCCAGCAGGCGGGACAGGGCGGACACTGAAGCTTTCTTT. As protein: CASRRDRADTEAFF.